Listed below are T cell receptor beta chains from one sample, sequenced in a study of beta chain features in type 1 diabetes. Libraries were prepared by immunoSEQ multiplex PCR; TCRdb keeps only in-frame clonotypes and omits some of them. The sample has 150,000 to 200,000 clones, roughly 8% seen once. The sample consisted of central memory CD4+ T cells from blood. The receptors originated from a man aged 18-30 years with type 1 diabetes. CDR3s include the opening cysteine and the closing phenylalanine or tryptophan. The order of the fields is J gene, D gene, clone size, V gene, CDR3 DNA, CDR3 protein. The D gene is left open where the match is weak. Only some rows state a clone size, as once, few, many or a class for expanded clones.

TRBJ2-3 TRBD2 many TRBV29-1 TGCAGCGTTAGCGGGGGGAGCACAGATACGCAGTATTTT CSVSGGSTDTQYF
TRBJ2-5 NA many TRBV27 TGTGCCAGCGACTACCCTTGGGAGACCCAGTACTTC CASDYPWETQYF
TRBJ2-4 NA NA TRBV27 TGTGCCAGCGGGGGCAACGAGTATGTGGCCAAAAACATTCAGTACTTC CASGGNEYVAKNIQYF
TRBJ1-2 NA NA TRBV11-2 TGTGCCAGCAGCCGCTATGAGTACGGCTACACCTTC CASSRYEYGYTF
TRBJ2-7 TRBD2 few TRBV19 TGTGCCAGTAGTACTAGCGGGGGGCGCTACGAGCAGTACTTC CASSTSGGRYEQYF
TRBJ2-1 TRBD2 NA TRBV10-3 TGTGCCATCAGTCCCAGTAGGGTTACTAGCGGGAGTAGGAATGAGCAGTTCTTC CAISPSRVTSGSRNEQFF
TRBJ1-2 TRBD1 NA TRBV28 TGTGCCAGCAGTCCAACCGGGGCAGGGGGCAGGCTCTATGGCTACACCTTC CASSPTGAGGRLYGYTF
TRBJ2-3 NA NA TRBV2 TGTGCCAGCAGCTGGGTTGCGGTCACAGATACGCAGTATTTT CASSWVAVTDTQYF
TRBJ1-5 NA NA TRBV27 TGTGCCAGCAGTCCCCTTAATCAGCCCCAGCATTTT CASSPLNQPQHF
TRBJ2-1 TRBD2 NA TRBV11-2 TGTGCCAGCAGCTTAGCGGGACTAATCAATGAGCAGTTCTTC CASSLAGLINEQFF
TRBJ2-3 TRBD2 few TRBV4-3 TGCGCCAGCAGCGCTAGCGGGAGGGCGAATACGCAGTATTTT CASSASGRANTQYF
TRBJ2-1 TRBD2 NA TRBV6-1 TGTGCCAGCAGTGAATACACTAGCGGGACTAGTGAGCAGTTCTTC CASSEYTSGTSEQFF
TRBJ1-6 NA NA TRBV19 TGTGCCAGTTCTGGCATGGCATCGCCCCTCCACTTT CASSGMASPLHF
TRBJ1-6 TRBD1 NA TRBV6-6 TGTGCCAGCAGCGCGACAGGGGAATCACCCCTCCACTTT CASSATGESPLHF
TRBJ1-6 NA NA TRBV27 TGTGCCAGCAGTTTATGGGGCAGGGGCTCCTATAATTCACCCCTCCACTTT CASSLWGRGSYNSPLHF
TRBJ1-1 TRBD1 NA TRBV7-9 TGTGCCAGCAGCTTAGGACAGGGGATAGCTGAAGCTTTCTTT CASSLGQGIAEAFF
TRBJ2-5 TRBD2 NA TRBV2 TGTGCCAGCAGTGGGTACTGGGGGGGAGAGACCCAGTACTTC CASSGYWGGETQYF
TRBJ1-5 NA NA TRBV21-1 TGTGCCAGCAGGCGACACTCAGATCAGCCCCAGCATTTT CASRRHSDQPQHF
TRBJ2-5 NA many TRBV5-6 TGTGCCAGCAGGTTCGCCGGAGAGACCCAGTACTTC CASRFAGETQYF
TRBJ2-7 TRBD2 NA TRBV11-2 TGTGCCAGCAGCTTAGGGTCTAGCGGGCTCGTAGAGCAGTACTTC CASSLGSSGLVEQYF
TRBJ1-2 TRBD1 few TRBV7-2 TGTGCCAGCAGCTCCGGACAGGGAATCGGCTACACCTTC CASSSGQGIGYTF
TRBJ2-5 NA many TRBV29-1 TGCAGCGTTGGGGCAGTACAAGAGACCCAGTACTTC CSVGAVQETQYF
TRBJ2-5 TRBD2 few TRBV7-8 TGTGCCAGCAGCCAAGATGGGACTAGCGGGACCCAGTACTTC CASSQDGTSGTQYF
TRBJ2-3 TRBD2 NA TRBV30 TGTGCCTGGAGTATTAGCGGGGCTTCCACAGATACGCAGTATTTT CAWSISGASTDTQYF
TRBJ2-3 TRBD2 NA TRBV5-4 TGTGCCAGCAGCTTGGGGGCTAGCGGCCCCCCAGATACGCAGTATTTT CASSLGASGPPDTQYF
TRBJ2-1 TRBD2 NA TRBV5-4 TGTGCCAGCACCACGGGTAGCGGGACGAATGAGCAGTTCTTC CASTTGSGTNEQFF
TRBJ1-5 TRBD1 NA TRBV7-9 TGTGCCAGCAGCCCGACAGGGCGAAATCAGCCCCAGCATTTT CASSPTGRNQPQHF
TRBJ2-3 NA few TRBV7-2 TGTGCCAGCAGCCAACTCCCCAGGGGCACAGATACGCAGTATTTT CASSQLPRGTDTQYF
TRBJ2-3 TRBD2 NA TRBV30 TGTGCCTGGAGTGTACGTCTAGCGGGGGTGGGAGATACGCAGTATTTT CAWSVRLAGVGDTQYF
TRBJ1-5 NA NA TRBV19 TGTGCCAGTAGTATTCAGAGGGGCAATCAGCCCCAGCATTTT CASSIQRGNQPQHF
TRBJ2-5 TRBD1 NA TRBV5-1 TGCGCCAGCAGCTTGGGACAGGGCTTTGTAGGAGAGACCCAGTACTTC CASSLGQGFVGETQYF
TRBJ1-2 NA many TRBV11-2 TGTGCCAGCAGCTTCCCGGGTGGTGGCTACACCTTC CASSFPGGGYTF
TRBJ2-1 TRBD2 NA TRBV18 TGTGCCAGCTCACCCGTAGTGGCGGGGGGATCCAATGAGCAGTTCTTC CASSPVVAGGSNEQFF
TRBJ2-6 TRBD1 few TRBV18 TGTGCCAGCTCACCACTGGGACAGGGATTACCTGGGGCCAACGTCCTGACTTTC CASSPLGQGLPGANVLTF
TRBJ1-2 NA few TRBV29-1 TGCAGCGCCGTAGGGTCAGCGGGGGGCGGAAACTATGGCTACACCTTC CSAVGSAGGGNYGYTF
TRBJ2-5 TRBD2 few TRBV29-1 TGCAGCGTTGACGGCAGCGGGGTACAAGAGACCCAGTACTTC CSVDGSGVQETQYF
TRBJ1-1 NA NA TRBV7-9 TGTGCCAGCAGTAACGACAGGGAAGCTTTCTTT CASSNDREAFF
TRBJ2-2 NA NA TRBV5-4 TGTGCCAGCAGCTTCGGGACACAGTGGGCCGGGGAGCTGTTTTTT CASSFGTQWAGELFF
TRBJ2-1 TRBD2 NA TRBV4-2 TGTGCCAGCAGCCTTCTTACTAGCGACCGTGAGCAGTTCTTC CASSLLTSDREQFF
TRBJ1-2 TRBD1 NA TRBV9 TGTGCCAGCAGCATGGGACAGGCCTATTATGGCTACACCTTC CASSMGQAYYGYTF
TRBJ1-2 TRBD1 NA TRBV7-9 TGTGCCAGCAGCTCTCGGACAGGGGGCAGCTATGGCTACACCTTC CASSSRTGGSYGYTF
TRBJ2-5 TRBD1 few TRBV4-2 TGTGCCAGCAGCCAAGGCCTAGACAGGGTCCAAGAGACCCAGTACTTC CASSQGLDRVQETQYF